What follows are 25 T cell receptor beta chains derived from one specimen sequenced in a study of control samples from healthy donors and cancer patients. The repertoire was sequenced with immunoSEQ multiplex PCR; TCRdb's copy has only in-frame clones and lacks some. The profile shows about 120,000 clones, 88% of them singletons. Sequencing was done on a sample of blood. These receptors all come from a man aged 40-55 years in good health.

The chain couples TRBV24-1 to TRBJ2-1; tentatively, D is TRBD2 (5 bases). This CDR3 has 15 residues. The germline CDR1 and CDR2 sequences are KGHDR and SFDVKD. Trimming left V 3 bases short and J 4 bases short, with 12 bases between. This chain's CDR3 is CATSDARESYNEQFF. CDR3 nucleotides: TGTGCCACCAGTGATGCGAGGGAAAGTTACAATGAGCAGTTCTTC.

The J gene is TRBJ2-5, the V gene TRBV9, with 9 positions matching TRBD2. Germline CDR1 is SGDLS and CDR2 is YYNGEE. The ends lost 0 bases at V and 7 bases at J; junction bases unmatched: 7. CDR3 length: 15 amino acids. CDR3 protein: CASSVEAGGKGTQYF. As DNA, the CDR3 is TGTGCCAGCAGCGTAGAAGCGGGGGGTAAGGGGACCCAGTACTTC.

The chain couples TRBV21-1 to TRBJ1-5; TRBD1 is the table's D call and was not checked against the DNA. TRBV21-1 is a listed pseudogene. The CDR3 is 15 residues long. CDR3 region: CASSKVGQGRQPQHF. DNA for the CDR3: TGTGCCAGCAGCAAAGTCGGACAGGGGAGACAGCCCCAGCATTTT.

The chain links TRBV2 to TRBJ1-3, with a possible D match to TRBD1 (5 bases). The CDR3 runs to 15 residues. The V and J ends lost 4 bases and 0 bases respectively, with 10 bases between them. Looked up from germline, CDR1 is SNHLY and CDR2 is FYNNEI. CDR3 sequence reads: CASSGAGSSGNTIYF. Here the CDR3 DNA reads TGTGCCAGCAGTGGGGCAGGGAGCTCTGGAAACACCATATATTTT. Combining the CDR3 with reference TRBV2 and TRBJ1-3 gives the whole variable domain EPEVTQTPSHQVTQMGQEVILRCVPISNHLYFYWYRQILGQKVEFLVSFYNNEISEKSEIFDDQFSVERPDGSNFTLKIRSTKLEDSAMYFCASSGAGSSGNTIYFGEGSWLTVV.

The V gene is TRBV20-1, the J gene TRBJ2-7; D ambiguous. Germline V gene lookup returns CDR1 DFQATT and CDR2 SNEGSKA (reference sequence). The ends were cut back, 4 bases at V and 7 bases at J, with 11 bases in the middle. CDR3 length equals 11 residues. For the CDR3, the DNA is TGCAGTGCTATTCAGGCTCGGGAGCAGTACTTC. The encoded protein is CSAIQAREQYF.

The chain has TRBV13 and TRBJ1-2, with TRBD1 as a possible D gene (6 bases). Between the trimmed V and J ends, which lost 0 bases and 4 bases, there was a span of 9 bases. CDR1 is PRHDT and CDR2 is FYEKMQ in the germline V gene (reference sequence). The CDR3 totals 14 residues. The CDR3 DNA reads TGTGCCAGCAGCTTAGGCGGACAGTTCTATGGCTACACCTTC. This gives the protein CASSLGGQFYGYTF.

V and J are TRBV25-1 and TRBJ1-3, with D hard to call. V lost 1 base to trimming and J lost 0 bases, with 10 bases between them. This CDR3 is 16 amino acids long. CDR1 and CDR2 (germline): MGHDK, SYGVNS. For the CDR3, the DNA is TGTGCCAGCAGTGAATCTCGGACGGTCTCTGGAAACACCATATATTTT. Translating it yields CASSESRTVSGNTIYF. Full variable domain (remainder filled in from reference TRBV25-1 and TRBJ1-3): EADIYQTPRYLVIGTGKKITLECSQTMGHDKMYWYQQDPGMELHLIHYSYGVNSTEKGDLSSESTVSRIRTEHFPLTLESARPSHTSQYLCASSESRTVSGNTIYFGEGSWLTVV.

The chain has TRBV24-1 and TRBJ2-3; D possibly matches TRBD1 or TRBD2 (6 bases each). Per the germline V gene, CDR1 is KGHDR and CDR2 is SFDVKD. This CDR3 spans 19 amino acids. V lost 3 bases and J lost 1, with 22 bases in between. The CDR3 reads CATSDRGGTAVFGTDTQYF. The CDR3 DNA is TGTGCCACCAGTGATCGAGGGGGGACGGCGGTGTTTGGCACAGATACGCAGTATTTT.

The rearrangement uses TRBV18 and TRBJ1-2, with D tentatively TRBD1 (6 bases). The CDR3 is 16 residues long. Germline values: CDR1 KGHSH, CDR2 LQKENI. Between the trimmed V and J ends, which lost 2 bases and 0 bases, there was a span of 13 bases. CDR3: CASSPTGQLTNYGYTF. The CDR3 bases are TGTGCCAGCTCACCAACCGGACAGCTTACTAACTATGGCTACACCTTC.

The chain has TRBV19 and TRBJ2-1, with D unclear. The germline gives CDR1 LNHDA, CDR2 SQIVND (reference sequence). The CDR3 covers 12 residues. The V and J ends lost 3 bases and 6 bases respectively, with 6 bases between them. CDR3 sequence reads: CASSIAINEQFF. The DNA for the CDR3 is TGTGCCAGTAGTATCGCTATCAATGAGCAGTTCTTC.

The table lists this clone with a count of one. This chain links TRBV6-5 with TRBJ1-4; 7 bases are a match to TRBD1. The germline gives CDR1 MNHEY, CDR2 SVGAGI. CDR3 size: 14 residues. V lost 5 bases to trimming and J lost 3 bases; unmatched junction nucleotides: 3. This CDR3 reads CASSPGTANEKLFF. The CDR3 DNA reads as TGTGCCAGCAGTCCCGGGACAGCTAATGAAAAACTGTTTTTT.

The chain recombines TRBV5-5 with TRBJ2-7; the D is unclear. The CDR3 runs 13 residues. In germline, CDR1 is SGHKS, CDR2 YYEKEE (reference sequence). The V end was cut by 1 base, the J end by 7 bases, with 12 bases between. CDR3 DNA sequence: TGTGCCAGCAGCTTGCTACCTACCTGGGAGCAGTACTTC. Residues: CASSLLPTWEQYF.

CDR3 residues: CASSPRTRNGELFF. CDR3 nucleotides: TGTGCCAGTAGTCCCCGGACTAGGAACGGGGAGCTGTTTTTT. This chain uses TRBV19 with TRBJ2-2; 7 bases agree with TRBD2. The germline V gene has CDR1 LNHDA and CDR2 SQIVND (reference sequence). This CDR3 contains 14 residues. V dropped 5 bases and J dropped 7; count of bases not matched to a gene: 7.

The chain joins TRBV6-5 to TRBJ1-3, with TRBD1 matching 8 bases. V lost 7 bases and J lost 3; bases outside the gene matches: 5. CDR1 and CDR2 (germline): MNHEY, SVGAGI. CDR3 length: 14 amino acids. In nucleotides, the CDR3 is TGTGCCAGCATCCAGGGGGCGCGTGGAAACACCATATATTTT. This gives the protein CASIQGARGNTIYF.

The V gene is TRBV12-3 or TRBV12-4, the J gene TRBJ1-1; D is uncertain. The V and J ends lost 5 bases and 5 bases respectively, with 9 bases between them. The CDR3 totals 12 residues. The CDR3 sequence is CASSDRRTEAFF. CDR3 sequence (DNA): TGTGCCAGCAGTGACCGGCGGACTGAAGCTTTCTTT.

The chain combines TRBV6-5 with TRBJ2-7; 8 nucleotides align to TRBD2. Germline V gene sequence: CDR1 MNHEY, CDR2 SVGAGI. This CDR3 comprises 14 residues. V dropped 6 bases and J dropped 1; count of bases not matched to a gene: 5. The CDR3 loop is CASSGGDLSYEQYF. DNA for the CDR3: TGTGCCAGCAGCGGGGGGGACCTTTCCTACGAGCAGTACTTC.

This chain links TRBV6-5 with TRBJ1-6; D may be TRBD1 (6 bases). This CDR3 has 15 amino acids. The V end lost 7 bases, the J end lost 0 bases, and 10 bases lay between the germline ends. CDR1 MNHEY and CDR2 SVGAGI come from the germline V gene. CDR3 sequence reads: CASKETGSYNSPLHF. CDR3 nucleotide sequence: TGTGCCAGCAAAGAGACAGGCTCCTATAATTCACCCCTCCACTTT.

This clone was recorded a few times. The chain joins TRBV30 to TRBJ1-5; 8 nucleotides line up with TRBD1. CDR1 is GTSNPN, CDR2 SVGIG, per germline (reference sequence). This CDR3 contains 15 residues. The J segment lost 1 base and the V segment lost 1 base, leaving 3 bases of the junction unmatched. In DNA, the CDR3 is TGTGCCTGGAGTGCTCAGGGGGCGAGCAATCAGCCCCAGCATTTT. Translated: CAWSAQGASNQPQHF.

The chain carries TRBV12-5 and TRBJ2-3, with unresolved D. V shed 9 bases and J shed 5 bases, with 15 bases lying between them. Per germline, CDR1 LGHNT and CDR2 FRNRAP. The CDR3 is made up of 13 amino acids. DNA of the CDR3: TGTGCTAGCCAAACCCCTGGGAAAGATACGCAGTATTTT. Amino acid sequence: CASQTPGKDTQYF.

The chain uses TRBV25-1 and TRBJ2-1; D is perhaps TRBD2 (5 bases). The CDR3 runs to 16 residues. Trimming pared 2 bases from V and 0 bases from J, leaving 11 bases between. Germline CDR1 reads MGHDK; CDR2 reads SYGVNS. As DNA, the CDR3 is TGTGCCAGCAGTGAAGCCGGGATAAGCTCCTACAATGAGCAGTTCTTC. Translation gives CASSEAGISSYNEQFF.

V usage is TRBV5-1 and J usage is TRBJ1-2; 10 bases line up with TRBD1. The CDR3 runs 15 residues. V lost 0 bases, J lost 2 bases, and 1 base stayed unmatched. The germline V gene encodes CDR1 SGHRS and CDR2 YFSETQ. The CDR3: CASSLGDRGNYGYTF. CDR3 sequence (DNA): TGCGCCAGCAGCTTGGGGGACAGGGGAAACTATGGCTACACCTTC.

This clone was counted once. The chain couples TRBV7-2 to TRBJ1-6, with D perhaps TRBD1 (5 bases). V lost 6 bases, J lost 3 bases, and 9 bases lay in between. Germline V CDR1 and CDR2: SGHTA, FQGNSA. This CDR3 spans 14 amino acids. The CDR3 sequence: CASSKGHYNSPLHF. The CDR3 nucleotides are TGTGCCAGCAGTAAAGGACACTATAATTCACCCCTCCACTTT.

V gene TRBV5-4 combines with J gene TRBJ2-5; no clear D. Germline CDR1 is SGHNT and CDR2 is YYREEE (reference sequence). The CDR3 covers 13 residues. V lost 3 bases, J lost 7 bases, and 13 bases lay in between. This CDR3 is CASSSDLWGTQYF. CDR3 DNA sequence: TGTGCCAGCAGCTCGGACCTTTGGGGGACCCAGTACTTC.

The V gene is TRBV5-8, the J gene TRBJ2-3; D is undetermined. Germline V gene sequence: CDR1 SGHTS, CDR2 YDEGEE. The V and J ends lost 5 bases and 5 bases respectively, with 6 bases between them. The CDR3 contains 11 residues. CDR3 nucleotide sequence: TGTGCCAGCAGTTTCAGAGATACGCAGTATTTT. It yields the protein CASSFRDTQYF.

The V gene is TRBV12-3 or TRBV12-4, the J gene TRBJ2-7, with TRBD1 as a possible D gene (6 bases). The CDR3 consists of 13 residues. V lost 5 bases to trimming and J lost 7 bases, with 15 bases between them. CDR3 region: CASSPGTSREQYF. The CDR3 DNA reads as TGTGCCAGCAGTCCCGGGACATCTCGGGAGCAGTACTTC.